This TCR beta chain was observed in a study of spatial heterogeneity in lung cancer. Overall study context: For the average unique TCR and UMI combination, more than 8.5 occurrences appeared in raw reads.

Germline CDR1 and CDR2: MNHEY and SMNVEV (reference sequence). V dropped 2 bases and J dropped 4 bases, with 17 bases sitting between them. The length of the CDR3 is 16 residues. TCRdb independently ran MiXCR on the 5' RACE reads; one entry per CDR3 protein. The sample consists of 40,000 to 55,000 distinct CDR3 sequences, 12% to 15% of them appearing once. The time point was: sample taken at primary tumor resection. Sequencing was performed on whole RNA extracted from tumor and nontumor lung tissue, or from frozen PBMC, and the material was left unsorted. This clonotype was seen a few times. The input for sequencing was PBMCs, taken at surgery. The J gene is TRBJ1-2, the V gene TRBV27; D unclear. The receptor comes from a male donor with early-stage non-small cell lung cancer. Written as DNA, the CDR3 is TGTGCCAGCAGTTTAAAATCTTTGCAGCTCCCCTATGGCTACACCTTC. Protein: CASSLKSLQLPYGYTF.